Here is one T cell receptor (beta chain) with its context. The antigen it recognizes is unknown. Base qualities are not recorded, but no much larger clone differs from it by a single base. Collaborating institutions collected whole blood in K2EDTA tubes following their own protocols. For TCRbeta analysis, collaborator samples were shipped as frozen whole blood, as isolated PBMCs, or as DNA extracted from either sample type. Taken from cysteine to phenylalanine, the CDR3 has 14 residues. The CDR3 DNA has 42 bases and is translated from base 1. The junction shows trimming of 5 bases on V and 4 bases on J, plus 12 bases between the germline ends. CDR1 is given as SGHAT and CDR2 as FQNNGV, both from the germline V gene. This entry belongs to a study of blood T cell repertoires in COVID-19 (TCRdb year 2020). Some background on the complete study: The collaborator samples originated in the United States, Italy and Spain and spanned the acute and convalescent phases of COVID-19. The prospective study material was composed of cDNA or gDNA derived from T cells, B-cell-depleted T cells, or PBMCs. Subjects who had been exposed to COVID-19, were actively infected with it, or had recovered from it provided the deeply sampled blood TCRbeta repertoires that made up the dataset. The repertoires were released in a freely available public database meant as a resource for research on the immune response to SARS-CoV-2. The samples were drawn from the first 160 participants of the ongoing ImmuneRACE study and from some 1,300 subjects provided by 6 global collaborators. The sample metadata nearly always contained a de-identified subject ID, COVID-19 status, age in years and sex. Where available, HLA class I and class II types were taken from metadata supplied by the sample provider and were not determined by assay-based typing. Overall study results and their limits: The quantity of clinical and demographic metadata differed by source and by participant and was supplied without curation.

TCRbeta CDR3 regions were amplified from genomic DNA using the immunoSEQ Assay, a bias-controlled multiplex PCR. Per the authors' processing: The number of nucleated cells in each sample was estimated from the amplification of reference gene primers within the assay. To quantify the absolute abundance of each unique TCRbeta CDR3 rearrangement, sequence reads were collapsed and filtered. For each sample, productive Simpson clonality was calculated as the square root of Simpson's diversity index across productive rearrangements. TCRdb stores this immuneACCESS table with in-frame sequences only. Part of the clones is absent; in the studies checked, under half of the shortfall reflects unresolved V genes, and no reason is known for the rest. The V and J calls and clone size were taken over from that table, and D and trimming were inferred from the DNA. The sample table shows approximately 60,000 clones, and about 94% are seen once. The ten largest clones add up to about 2.6% of the sample.

The sequence was obtained from a man in his 70s with active COVID-19. Recombination linked TRBV11-2 to TRBJ1-5; the D gene is perhaps TRBD1, from 6 matching bases. The source material was peripheral blood. The DNA is as follows: TGTGCCAGCAGCGCTGGACAGCCAAATCAGCCCCAGCATTTT. This translates into CASSAGQPNQPQHF.